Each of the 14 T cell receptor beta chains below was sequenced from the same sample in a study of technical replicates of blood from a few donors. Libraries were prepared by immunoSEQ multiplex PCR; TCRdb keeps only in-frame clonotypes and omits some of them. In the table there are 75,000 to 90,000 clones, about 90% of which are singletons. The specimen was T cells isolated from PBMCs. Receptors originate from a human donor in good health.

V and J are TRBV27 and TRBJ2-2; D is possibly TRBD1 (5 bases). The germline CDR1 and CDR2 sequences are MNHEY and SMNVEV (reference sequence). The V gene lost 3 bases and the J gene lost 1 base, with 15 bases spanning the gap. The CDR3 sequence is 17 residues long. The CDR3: CASSFSLGHLNTGELFF. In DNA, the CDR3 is TGTGCCAGCAGTTTTAGTCTAGGACATTTGAACACCGGGGAGCTGTTTTTT.

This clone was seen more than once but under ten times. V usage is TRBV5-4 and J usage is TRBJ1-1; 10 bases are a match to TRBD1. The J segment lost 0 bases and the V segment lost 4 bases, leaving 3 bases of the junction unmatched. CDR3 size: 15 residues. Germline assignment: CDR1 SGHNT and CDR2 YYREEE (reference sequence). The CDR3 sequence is CASSPGQGVNTEAFF. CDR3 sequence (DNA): TGTGCCAGCAGCCCAGGACAGGGGGTGAACACTGAAGCTTTCTTT.

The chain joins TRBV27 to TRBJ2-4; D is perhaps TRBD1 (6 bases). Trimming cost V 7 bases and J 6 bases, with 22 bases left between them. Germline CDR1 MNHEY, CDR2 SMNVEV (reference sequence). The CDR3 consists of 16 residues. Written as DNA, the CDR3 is TGTGCCAGCACTAGTGGGGGCCCTGGATATCCAAACATTCAGTACTTC. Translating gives CASTSGGPGYPNIQYF.

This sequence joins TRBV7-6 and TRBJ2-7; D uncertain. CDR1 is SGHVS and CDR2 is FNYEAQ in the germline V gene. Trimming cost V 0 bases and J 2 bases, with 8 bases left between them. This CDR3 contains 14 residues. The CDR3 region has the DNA TGTGCCAGCAGCTTAGCGCCAGGAACCTACGAGCAGTACTTC. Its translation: CASSLAPGTYEQYF.

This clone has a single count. The CDR3 DNA reads as TGTGCCAGCAGCTTGGGGGGGCCTGGAGAGACCCAGTACTTC. The encoded protein is CASSLGGPGETQYF. The rearrangement links TRBV5-4 to TRBJ2-5; D possibly corresponds to TRBD1 (6 bases). The CDR3 is 14 amino acids. Trimming pared 0 bases from V and 4 bases from J, leaving 10 bases between. Germline V gene data show CDR1 as SGHNT and CDR2 as YYREEE (reference sequence).

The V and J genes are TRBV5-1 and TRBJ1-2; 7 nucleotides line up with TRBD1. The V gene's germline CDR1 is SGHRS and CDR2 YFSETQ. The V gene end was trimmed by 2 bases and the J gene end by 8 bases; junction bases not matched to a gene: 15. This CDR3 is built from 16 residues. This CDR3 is CASSLGDSYYSGGYTF. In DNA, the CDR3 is TGCGCCAGCAGCTTAGGGGACAGCTATTACTCTGGGGGCTACACCTTC.

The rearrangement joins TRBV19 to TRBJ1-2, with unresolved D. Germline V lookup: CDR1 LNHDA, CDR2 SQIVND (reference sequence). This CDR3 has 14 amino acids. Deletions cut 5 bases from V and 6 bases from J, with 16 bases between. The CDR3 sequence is CASSPGRQSNGYTF. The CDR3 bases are TGTGCCAGTAGTCCCGGGAGGCAGAGCAATGGCTACACCTTC.

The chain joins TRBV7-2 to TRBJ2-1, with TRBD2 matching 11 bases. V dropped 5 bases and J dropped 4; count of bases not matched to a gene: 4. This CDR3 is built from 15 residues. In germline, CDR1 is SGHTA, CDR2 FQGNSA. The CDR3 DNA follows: TGTGCCAGCAGCCCTACTAGCGGGAGTTACAATGAGCAGTTCTTC. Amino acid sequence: CASSPTSGSYNEQFF.

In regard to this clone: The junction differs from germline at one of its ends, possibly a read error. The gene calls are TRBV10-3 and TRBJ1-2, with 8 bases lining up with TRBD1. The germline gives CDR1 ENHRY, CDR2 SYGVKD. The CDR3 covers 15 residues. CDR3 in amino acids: CAISDGDRSNYGHTF. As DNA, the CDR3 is TGTGCCATCAGTGATGGGGACAGGAGCAACTATGGCCACACCTTC.

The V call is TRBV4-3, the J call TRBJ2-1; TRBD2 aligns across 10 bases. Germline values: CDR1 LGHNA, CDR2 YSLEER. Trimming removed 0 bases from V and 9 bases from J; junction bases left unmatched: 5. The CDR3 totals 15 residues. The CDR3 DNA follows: TGCGCCAGCAGCCAAGAAATCCTAGCGGGAGCTGAGCAGTTCTTC. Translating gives CASSQEILAGAEQFF.

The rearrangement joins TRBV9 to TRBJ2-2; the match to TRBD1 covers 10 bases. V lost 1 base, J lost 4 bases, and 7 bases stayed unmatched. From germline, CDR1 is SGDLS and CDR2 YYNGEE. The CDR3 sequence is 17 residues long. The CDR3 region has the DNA TGTGCCAGCAGCGTATCGGCCGGACAGGGGGGCACCGGGGAGCTGTTTTTT. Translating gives CASSVSAGQGGTGELFF. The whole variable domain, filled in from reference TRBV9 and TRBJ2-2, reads DSGVTQTPKHLITATGQRVTLRCSPRSGDLSVYWYQQSLDQGLQFLIQYYNGEERAKGNILERFSAQQFPDLHSELNLSSLELGDSALYFCASSVSAGQGGTGELFFGEGSRLTVL.

CDR3 loop: CASAIWAVQNTGELFF. In nucleotides, the CDR3 is TGTGCCAGCGCGATCTGGGCCGTACAAAACACCGGGGAGCTGTTTTTT. The genes are TRBV2 and TRBJ2-2; D remains unclear. Between the trimmed V and J ends, which lost 8 bases and 2 bases, there was a span of 18 bases. Germline V gene lookup returns CDR1 SNHLY and CDR2 FYNNEI. The CDR3 has 16 amino acids. The whole variable domain, remainder taken from reference TRBV2 and TRBJ2-2, is EPEVTQTPSHQVTQMGQEVILRCVPISNHLYFYWYRQILGQKVEFLVSFYNNEISEKSEIFDDQFSVERPDGSNFTLKIRSTKLEDSAMYFCASAIWAVQNTGELFFGEGSRLTVL.

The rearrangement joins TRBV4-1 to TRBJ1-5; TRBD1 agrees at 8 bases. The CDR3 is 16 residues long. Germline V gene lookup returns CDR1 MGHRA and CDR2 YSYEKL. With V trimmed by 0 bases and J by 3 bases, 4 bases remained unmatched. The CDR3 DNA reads TGCGCCAGCAGCCAAGAAGGGACAGGCCCCAATCAGCCCCAGCATTTT. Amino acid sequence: CASSQEGTGPNQPQHF.

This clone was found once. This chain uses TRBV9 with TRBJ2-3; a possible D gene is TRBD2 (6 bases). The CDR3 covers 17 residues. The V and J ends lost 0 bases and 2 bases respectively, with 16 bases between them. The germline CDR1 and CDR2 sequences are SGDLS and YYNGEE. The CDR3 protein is CASSVVGSGGFTDTQYF. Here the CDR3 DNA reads TGTGCCAGCAGCGTAGTGGGTAGCGGAGGCTTCACAGATACGCAGTATTTT.